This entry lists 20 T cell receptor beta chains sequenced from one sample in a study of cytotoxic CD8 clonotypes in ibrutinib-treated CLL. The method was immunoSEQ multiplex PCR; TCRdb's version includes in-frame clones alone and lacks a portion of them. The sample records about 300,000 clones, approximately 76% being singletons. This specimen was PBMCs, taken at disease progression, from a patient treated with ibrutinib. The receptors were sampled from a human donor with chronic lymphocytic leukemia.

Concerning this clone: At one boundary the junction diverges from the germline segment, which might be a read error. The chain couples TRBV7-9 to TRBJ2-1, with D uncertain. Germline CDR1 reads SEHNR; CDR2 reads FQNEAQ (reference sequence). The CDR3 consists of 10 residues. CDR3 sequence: CASSYHEQFF. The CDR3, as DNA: TGTGCCAGCAGCTACCATGAGCAGTTCTTC.

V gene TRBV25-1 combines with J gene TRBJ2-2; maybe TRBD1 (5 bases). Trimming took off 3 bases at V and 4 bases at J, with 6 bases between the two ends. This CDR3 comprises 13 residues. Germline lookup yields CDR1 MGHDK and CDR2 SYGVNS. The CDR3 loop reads CASSDGATGELFF. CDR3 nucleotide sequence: TGTGCCAGCAGTGATGGGGCCACCGGGGAGCTGTTTTTT.

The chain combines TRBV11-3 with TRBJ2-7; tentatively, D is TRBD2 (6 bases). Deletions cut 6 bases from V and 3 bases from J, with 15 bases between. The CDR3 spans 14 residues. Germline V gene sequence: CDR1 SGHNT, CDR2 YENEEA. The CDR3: CASRTRETLYEQYF. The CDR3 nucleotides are TGTGCCAGCAGGACTCGGGAGACACTCTACGAGCAGTACTTC. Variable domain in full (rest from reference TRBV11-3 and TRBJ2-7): EAGVVQSPRYKIIEKKQPVAFWCNPISGHNTLYWYLQNLGQGPELLIRYENEEAVDDSQLPKDRFSAERLKGVDSTLKIQPAELGDSAVYLCASRTRETLYEQYFGPGTRLTVT.

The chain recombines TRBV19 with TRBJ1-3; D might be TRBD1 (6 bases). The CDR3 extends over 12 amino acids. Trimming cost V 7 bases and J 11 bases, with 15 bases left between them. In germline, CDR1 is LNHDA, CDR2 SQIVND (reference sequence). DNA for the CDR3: TGTGCCAGTACCCAGTCAGGGGCTGCCATATATTTT. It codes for CASTQSGAAIYF.

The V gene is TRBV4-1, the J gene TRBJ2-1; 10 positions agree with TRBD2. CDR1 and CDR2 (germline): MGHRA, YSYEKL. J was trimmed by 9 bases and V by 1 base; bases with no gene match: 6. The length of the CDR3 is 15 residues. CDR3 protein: CASSQVVAGGGEQFF. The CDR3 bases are TGCGCCAGCAGCCAAGTGGTAGCGGGAGGAGGTGAGCAGTTCTTC.

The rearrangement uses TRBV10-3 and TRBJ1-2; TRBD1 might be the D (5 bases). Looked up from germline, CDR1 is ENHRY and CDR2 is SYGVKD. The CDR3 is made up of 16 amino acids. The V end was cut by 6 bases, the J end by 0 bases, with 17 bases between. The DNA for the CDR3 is TGTGCCATCAGAGTTACCAGGGAGAGCCCTAACTATGGCTACACCTTC. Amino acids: CAIRVTRESPNYGYTF.

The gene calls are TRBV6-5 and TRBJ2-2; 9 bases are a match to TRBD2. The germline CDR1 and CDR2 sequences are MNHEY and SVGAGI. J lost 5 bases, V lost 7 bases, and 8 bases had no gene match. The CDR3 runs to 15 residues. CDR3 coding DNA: TGTGCCAGCACCCCTAGCGGGATCGGGACCGGGGAGCTGTTTTTT. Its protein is CASTPSGIGTGELFF.

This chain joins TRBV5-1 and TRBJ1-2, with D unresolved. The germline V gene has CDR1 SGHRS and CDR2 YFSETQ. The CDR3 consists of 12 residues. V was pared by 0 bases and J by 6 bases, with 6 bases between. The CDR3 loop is CASSLVGHGYTF. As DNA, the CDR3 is TGCGCCAGCAGCTTGGTGGGTCATGGCTACACCTTC.

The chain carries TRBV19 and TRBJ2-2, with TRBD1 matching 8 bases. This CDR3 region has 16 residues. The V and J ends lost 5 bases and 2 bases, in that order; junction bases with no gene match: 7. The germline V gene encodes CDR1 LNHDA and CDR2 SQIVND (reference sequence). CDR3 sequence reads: CASSLLTGANTGELFF. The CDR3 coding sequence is TGTGCCAGTAGTCTACTGACAGGGGCAAACACCGGGGAGCTGTTTTTT.

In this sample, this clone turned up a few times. CDR3 loop: CASSLIQGANTEAFF. DNA for the CDR3: TGCGCCAGCAGCCTAATACAGGGGGCGAACACTGAAGCTTTCTTT. This sequence joins TRBV5-1 and TRBJ1-1, with 9 bases matching TRBD1. Germline V gives CDR1 SGHRS, CDR2 YFSETQ. Trimming took 4 bases from V and 1 from J; bases not matched to a gene: 5. This CDR3 is built from 15 residues.

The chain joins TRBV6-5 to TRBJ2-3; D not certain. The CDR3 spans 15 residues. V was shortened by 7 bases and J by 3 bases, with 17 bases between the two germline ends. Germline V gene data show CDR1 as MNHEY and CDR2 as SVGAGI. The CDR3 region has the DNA TGTGCCAGCAAGGCCGGCGGAAGGAAGACAGATACGCAGTATTTT. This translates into CASKAGGRKTDTQYF.

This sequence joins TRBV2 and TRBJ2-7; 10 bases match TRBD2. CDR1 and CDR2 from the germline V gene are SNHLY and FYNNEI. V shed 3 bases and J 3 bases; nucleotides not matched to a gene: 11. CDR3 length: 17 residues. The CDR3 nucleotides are TGTGCCAGCAGTGAGCTAGCGGGAGTGGAGGCCGGCTACGAGCAGTACTTC. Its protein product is CASSELAGVEAGYEQYF.

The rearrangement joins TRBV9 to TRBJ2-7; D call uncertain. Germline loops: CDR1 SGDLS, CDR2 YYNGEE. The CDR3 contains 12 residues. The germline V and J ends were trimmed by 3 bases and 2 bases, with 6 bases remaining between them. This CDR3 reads CASSADTYEQYF. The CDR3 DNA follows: TGTGCCAGCAGCGCCGACACCTACGAGCAGTACTTC.

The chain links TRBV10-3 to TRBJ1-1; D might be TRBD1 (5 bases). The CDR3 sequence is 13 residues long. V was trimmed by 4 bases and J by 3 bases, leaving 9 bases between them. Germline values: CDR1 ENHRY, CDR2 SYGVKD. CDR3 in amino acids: CAISVLGDTEAFF. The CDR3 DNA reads TGTGCCATCAGTGTGTTGGGGGACACTGAAGCTTTCTTT.

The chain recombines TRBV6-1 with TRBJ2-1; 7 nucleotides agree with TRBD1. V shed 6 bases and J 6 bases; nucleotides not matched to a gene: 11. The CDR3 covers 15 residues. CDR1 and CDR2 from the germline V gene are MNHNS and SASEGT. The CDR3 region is CASSPRQGNRNEQFF. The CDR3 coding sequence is TGTGCCAGCAGCCCCAGACAGGGAAATCGCAATGAGCAGTTCTTC.

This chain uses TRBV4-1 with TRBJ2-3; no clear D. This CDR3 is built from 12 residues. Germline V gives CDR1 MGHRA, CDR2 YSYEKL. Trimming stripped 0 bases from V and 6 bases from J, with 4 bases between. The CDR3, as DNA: TGCGCCAGCAGCCAAGAAACGGATACGCAGTATTTT. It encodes CASSQETDTQYF.

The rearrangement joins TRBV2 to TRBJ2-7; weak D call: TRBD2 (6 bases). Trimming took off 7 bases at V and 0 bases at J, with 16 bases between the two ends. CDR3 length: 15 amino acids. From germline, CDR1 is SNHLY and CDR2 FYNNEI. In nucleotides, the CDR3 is TGTGCCAGCATGGTGACGGGCGGGATCTCCTACGAGCAGTACTTC. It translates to CASMVTGGISYEQYF.

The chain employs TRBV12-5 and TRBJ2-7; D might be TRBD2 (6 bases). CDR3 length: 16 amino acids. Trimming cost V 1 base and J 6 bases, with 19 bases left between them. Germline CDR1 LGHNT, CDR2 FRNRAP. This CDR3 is CASGLDLGPGGAEQYF. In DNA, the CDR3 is TGTGCTAGTGGTTTGGACCTTGGACCCGGGGGAGCCGAGCAGTACTTC.

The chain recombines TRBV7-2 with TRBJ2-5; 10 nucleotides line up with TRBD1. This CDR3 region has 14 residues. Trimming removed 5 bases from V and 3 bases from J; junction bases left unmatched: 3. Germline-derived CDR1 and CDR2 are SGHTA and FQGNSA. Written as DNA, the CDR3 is TGTGCCAGCAGCGCGGGACAGGGGAAAGAGACCCAGTACTTC. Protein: CASSAGQGKETQYF.

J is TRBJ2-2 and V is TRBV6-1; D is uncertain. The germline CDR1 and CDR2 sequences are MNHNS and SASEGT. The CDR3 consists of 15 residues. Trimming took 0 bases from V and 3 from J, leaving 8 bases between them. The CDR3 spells CASSEARRYTGELFF. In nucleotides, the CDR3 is TGTGCCAGCAGTGAAGCGCGGAGATACACCGGGGAGCTGTTTTTT.